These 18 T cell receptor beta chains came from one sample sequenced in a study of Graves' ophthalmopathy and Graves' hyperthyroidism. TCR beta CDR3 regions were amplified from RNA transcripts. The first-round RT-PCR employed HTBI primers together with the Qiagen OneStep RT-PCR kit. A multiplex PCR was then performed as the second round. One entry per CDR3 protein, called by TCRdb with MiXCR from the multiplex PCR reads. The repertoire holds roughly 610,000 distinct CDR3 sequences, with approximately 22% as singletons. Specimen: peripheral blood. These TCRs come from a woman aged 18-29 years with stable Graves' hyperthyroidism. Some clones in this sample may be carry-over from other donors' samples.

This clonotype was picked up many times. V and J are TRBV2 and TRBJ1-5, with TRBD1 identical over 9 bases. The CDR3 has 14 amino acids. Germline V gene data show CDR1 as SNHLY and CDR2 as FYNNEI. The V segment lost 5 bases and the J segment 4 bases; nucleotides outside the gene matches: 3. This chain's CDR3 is CASSNDRGNQPQHF. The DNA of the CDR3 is TGTGCCAGCAGTAACGACAGGGGGAATCAGCCCCAGCATTTT.

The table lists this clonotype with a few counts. The CDR3 loop reads CASSLFVQGGETQYF. The CDR3 region has the DNA TGTGCCAGCAGTTTATTCGTACAGGGGGGTGAGACCCAGTACTTC. V gene TRBV12-3 or TRBV12-4 combines with J gene TRBJ2-5; 8 nucleotides agree with TRBD1. The CDR3 runs 15 residues. Trimming at V came to 2 bases and at J to 5 bases, leaving 7 bases not matched to a gene.

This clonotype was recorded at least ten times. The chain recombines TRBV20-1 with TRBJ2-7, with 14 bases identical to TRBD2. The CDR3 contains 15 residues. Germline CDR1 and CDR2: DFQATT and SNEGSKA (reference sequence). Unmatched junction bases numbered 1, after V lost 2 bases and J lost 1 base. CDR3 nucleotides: TGCAGTGCTAGACGGACTAGCGGGAGGTCCTACGAGCAGTACTTC. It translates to CSARRTSGRSYEQYF.

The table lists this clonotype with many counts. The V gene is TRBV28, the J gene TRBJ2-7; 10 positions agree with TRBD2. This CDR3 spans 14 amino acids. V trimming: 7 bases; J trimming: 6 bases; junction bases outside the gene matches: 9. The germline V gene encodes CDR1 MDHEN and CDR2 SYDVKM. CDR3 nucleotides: TGTGCCAGCAAGTCTGAGCGGGGGGGCCCCGAGCAGTACTTC. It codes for CASKSERGGPEQYF.

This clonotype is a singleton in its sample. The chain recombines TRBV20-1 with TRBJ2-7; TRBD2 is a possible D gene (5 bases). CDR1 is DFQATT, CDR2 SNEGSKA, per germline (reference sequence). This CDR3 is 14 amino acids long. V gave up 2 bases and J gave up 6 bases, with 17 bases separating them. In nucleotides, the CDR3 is TGCAGTGCTAGACTGACTCCGGAGGAAGGCGAGCAGTACTTC. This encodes CSARLTPEEGEQYF.

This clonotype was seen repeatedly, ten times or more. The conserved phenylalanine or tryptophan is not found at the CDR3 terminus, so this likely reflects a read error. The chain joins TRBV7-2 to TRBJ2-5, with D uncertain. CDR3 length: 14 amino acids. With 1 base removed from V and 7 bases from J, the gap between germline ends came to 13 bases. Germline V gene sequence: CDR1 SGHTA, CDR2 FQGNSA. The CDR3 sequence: CASSLGLRIPTQYL. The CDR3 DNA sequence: TGTGCCAGCAGCTTAGGACTCCGGATTCCGACCCAGTACCTC.

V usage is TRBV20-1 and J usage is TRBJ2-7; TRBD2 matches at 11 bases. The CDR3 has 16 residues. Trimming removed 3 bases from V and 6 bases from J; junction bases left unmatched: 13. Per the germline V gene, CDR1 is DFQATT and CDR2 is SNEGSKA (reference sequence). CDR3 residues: CSASPLGGLAVSEQYF. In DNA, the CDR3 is TGCAGTGCTAGTCCCCTGGGGGGACTAGCGGTATCCGAGCAGTACTTC.

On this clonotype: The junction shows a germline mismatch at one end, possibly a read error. As DNA, the CDR3 is TGTGCCAGGACAGGGGTTCGTGGGGCCACTGAATCTTTCTTT. It specifies CARTGVRGATESFF. The chain carries TRBV14 and TRBJ1-1; TRBD1 matches at 8 bases. This CDR3 comprises 14 residues. In germline, CDR1 is SGHDN, CDR2 FVKESK.

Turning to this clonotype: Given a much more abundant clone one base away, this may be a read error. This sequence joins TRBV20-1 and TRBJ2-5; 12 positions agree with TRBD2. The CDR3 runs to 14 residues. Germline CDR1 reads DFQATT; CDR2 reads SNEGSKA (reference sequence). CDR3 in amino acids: CSASPSGGEDTQYF. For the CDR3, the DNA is TGCAGTGCTAGCCCTAGCGGGGGGGAAGATACCCAGTACTTC.

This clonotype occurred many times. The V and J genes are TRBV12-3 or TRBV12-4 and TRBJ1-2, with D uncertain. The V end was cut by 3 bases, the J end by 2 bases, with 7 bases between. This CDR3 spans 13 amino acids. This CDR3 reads CASSFEENYGYTF. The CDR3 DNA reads TGTGCCAGCAGTTTTGAGGAAAACTATGGCTACACCTTC.

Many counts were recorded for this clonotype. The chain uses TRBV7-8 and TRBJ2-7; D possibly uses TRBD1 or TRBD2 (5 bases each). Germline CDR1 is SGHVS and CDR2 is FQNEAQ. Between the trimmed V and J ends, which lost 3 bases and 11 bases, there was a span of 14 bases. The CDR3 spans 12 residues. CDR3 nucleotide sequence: TGTGCCAGCAGCTTGCGGAGCGGACACGAGTACTTC. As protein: CASSLRSGHEYF.

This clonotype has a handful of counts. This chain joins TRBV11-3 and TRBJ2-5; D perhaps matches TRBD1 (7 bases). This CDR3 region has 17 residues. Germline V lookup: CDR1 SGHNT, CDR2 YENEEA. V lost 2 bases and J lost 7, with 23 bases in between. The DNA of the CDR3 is TGTGCCAGCAGCTTAATGGTGATTAGGGGGCAGGAGGGGACCCAGTACTTC. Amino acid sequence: CASSLMVIRGQEGTQYF.

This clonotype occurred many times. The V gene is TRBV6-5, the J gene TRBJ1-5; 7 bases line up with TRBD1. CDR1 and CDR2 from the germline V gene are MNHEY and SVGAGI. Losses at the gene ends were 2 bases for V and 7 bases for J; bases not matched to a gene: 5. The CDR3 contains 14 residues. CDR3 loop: CASSYAQGEQPQHF. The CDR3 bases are TGTGCCAGCAGTTACGCCCAGGGGGAGCAGCCCCAGCATTTT.

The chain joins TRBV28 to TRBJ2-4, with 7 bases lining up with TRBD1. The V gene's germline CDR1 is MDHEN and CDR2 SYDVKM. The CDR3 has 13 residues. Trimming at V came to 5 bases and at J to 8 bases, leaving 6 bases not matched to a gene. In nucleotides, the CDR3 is TGTGCCAGCAGTCAGGGGGTAGAATACATTCAGTACTTC. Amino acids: CASSQGVEYIQYF.

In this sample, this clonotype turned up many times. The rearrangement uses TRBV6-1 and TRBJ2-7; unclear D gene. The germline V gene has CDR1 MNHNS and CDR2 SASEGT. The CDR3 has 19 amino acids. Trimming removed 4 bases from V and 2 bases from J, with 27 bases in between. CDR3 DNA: TGTGCCAGCAGTGTCCAACCGGGCTCAATCATGTCGTCGCCCTACGAGCAGTACTTC. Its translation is CASSVQPGSIMSSPYEQYF.

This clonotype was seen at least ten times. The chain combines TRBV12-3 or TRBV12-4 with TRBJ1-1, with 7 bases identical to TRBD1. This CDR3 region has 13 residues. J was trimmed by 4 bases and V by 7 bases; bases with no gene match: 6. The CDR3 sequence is CASTSSGGTEAFF. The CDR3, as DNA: TGTGCCAGCACCTCGTCAGGGGGCACTGAAGCTTTCTTT.

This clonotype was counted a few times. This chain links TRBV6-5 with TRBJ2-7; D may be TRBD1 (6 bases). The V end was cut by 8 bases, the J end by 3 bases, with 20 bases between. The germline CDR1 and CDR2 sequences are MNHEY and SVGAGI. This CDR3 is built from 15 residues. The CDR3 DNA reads TGTGCCAGCGGATACTCTGGGGACATCAACTACGAGCAGTACTTC. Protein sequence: CASGYSGDINYEQYF.

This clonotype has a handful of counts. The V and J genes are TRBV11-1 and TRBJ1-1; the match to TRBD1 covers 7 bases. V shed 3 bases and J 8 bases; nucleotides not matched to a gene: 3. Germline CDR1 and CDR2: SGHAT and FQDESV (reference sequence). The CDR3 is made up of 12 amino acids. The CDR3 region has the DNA TGTGCCAGCAGCTTTAACAGGGGAGAAGCTTTCTTT. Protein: CASSFNRGEAFF.